Described below is a single T cell receptor beta chain sequence and its context. Its antigen remains unknown. The data were produced by immunoSEQ multiplex PCR, yet TCRdb's version contains in-frame clones alone and is incomplete. The table includes about 170,000 clones, around 88% detected once. This specimen comes from a study of T cell responses to AZD1222 COVID-19 vaccine. Whole-study findings and limits: In the spike-specific TCR repertoire, nearly half reportedly target unmutated variant regions. None of the repertoires were sampled until the peak T cell response had passed. There were vaccine-associated CD4 TCRs across spike, dominant at 160-218 and 743-854.

This receptor was identified in an adult who received the AZD1222 COVID-19 vaccine. Specimen: peripheral blood, collected 28 days after the second AZD1222 dose.

CDR3 coding DNA: TGTGCCAGCCATTTGACTAATGAAAAACTGTTTTTT. Protein sequence: CASHLTNEKLFF. V and J are TRBV6-5 and TRBJ1-4; D is ambiguous. The V gene's germline CDR1 is MNHEY and CDR2 SVGAGI. The CDR3 spans 12 residues. Trimming took 8 bases from V and 2 from J, leaving 6 bases between them.